This T cell receptor beta chain was found in a study of OX40 agonist ivuxolimab in advanced cancers. At the level of the whole study: Ivuxolimab was an agonistic, fully human IgG2 monoclonal antibody directed against OX40 (CD134), a costimulatory receptor. Prior anti-PD-1, anti-PD-L1 or anti-CTLA-4 therapy was permitted, and approximately 40% of dose-escalation patients had received checkpoint inhibitors. The dose-escalation cohort was about 83% male with a mean age of approximately 60 years, ranging from 23 to 79. Peripheral TCRbeta sequencing aimed to test whether ivuxolimab altered TCR sequence diversity and caused clonal T-cell expansion. Of the approximately 50 dose-escalation patients, hepatocellular carcinoma was present in approximately 20, melanoma in some 15, renal cell carcinoma in 9 and head and neck cancer in 9. The paper describes the monotherapy dose-escalation part (N ≈ 52 patients) of the phase I trial of ivuxolimab. Intravenous ivuxolimab was administered to patients every 2 weeks at six dose levels: 0.01, 0.1, 0.3, 1.5, 3 and 10 mg/kg. Three dose-escalation patients achieved partial responses, one with hepatocellular carcinoma and two with cutaneous melanoma.

The CDR3, from cysteine to phenylalanine, totals 13 residues. Left in the record is the CDR3 DNA by itself, 39 bases read in frame from the first base. V and J are truncated by 2 bases and 9 bases respectively, leaving an intervening sequence of 11 bases. According to the germline V gene, CDR1 reads MNHEY and CDR2 reads SVGAGI. For sequencing of the TCRbeta CDR3 region, genomic DNA was extracted from the sorted cells. The immunoSEQ Assay was used to sequence the TCRbeta CDR3 regions. TCRdb's version of the immuneACCESS table is confined to in-frame rearrangements and falls short of the full clone set. An unresolved V gene accounts for under half of the shortfall where checked; the remainder is of unknown origin. A total of tens of thousands of clones appear in this sample, 86% of them only once. The ten largest clones take up approximately 1.1% of the sample. The study at large found these results: After ivuxolimab, more expanded clones were found on average in CD8+ T cells than in CD4+ T cells. In the 0.1-3.0 mg/kg groups, partial responders had among the lowest normalized peripheral clonal expansion, particularly in CD8+ T cells. Low levels of normalized T-cell clonal expansion were also seen in some patients who did not respond. Antigen specificity was not determined for the clonally expanded peripheral T cells. At doses from 0.1 to 3.0 mg/kg, clonal expansion was seen in both CD4+ and CD8+ blood T cells between baseline and week 6.

As for this clone: The clone's antigen remains unknown. No much larger clone is present one base from it, and per-base qualities are unavailable.

Patients with a history of autoimmune disease or receiving systemic immunosuppression were excluded from the trial. Peripheral blood for TCR sequencing was collected from all dose cohorts at baseline, on cycle 4 day 1, and on cycle 7 day 1. Samples were obtained from an open-label, multicenter, first-in-human phase I dose-escalation trial of ivuxolimab. Adults with locally advanced or metastatic head and neck squamous cell, hepatocellular, melanoma or renal cell carcinoma were enrolled in the trial. Before TCR sequencing, CD4+ and CD8+ T cells were separately sorted from peripheral blood. The input for sequencing was CD4+ or CD8+ T cells sorted from blood, taken in a trial of the OX40 agonist ivuxolimab. The chain links TRBV6-5 with TRBJ2-1; the D gene is possibly TRBD1 or TRBD2, each agreeing over 6 bases. This clonotype was sampled from an adult with an advanced solid tumor such as melanoma, head and neck, liver or kidney cancer. The encoded CDR3 is CASSYGGGSEQFF. The nucleotides are TGTGCCAGCAGTTACGGAGGGGGTAGTGAGCAGTTCTTC.